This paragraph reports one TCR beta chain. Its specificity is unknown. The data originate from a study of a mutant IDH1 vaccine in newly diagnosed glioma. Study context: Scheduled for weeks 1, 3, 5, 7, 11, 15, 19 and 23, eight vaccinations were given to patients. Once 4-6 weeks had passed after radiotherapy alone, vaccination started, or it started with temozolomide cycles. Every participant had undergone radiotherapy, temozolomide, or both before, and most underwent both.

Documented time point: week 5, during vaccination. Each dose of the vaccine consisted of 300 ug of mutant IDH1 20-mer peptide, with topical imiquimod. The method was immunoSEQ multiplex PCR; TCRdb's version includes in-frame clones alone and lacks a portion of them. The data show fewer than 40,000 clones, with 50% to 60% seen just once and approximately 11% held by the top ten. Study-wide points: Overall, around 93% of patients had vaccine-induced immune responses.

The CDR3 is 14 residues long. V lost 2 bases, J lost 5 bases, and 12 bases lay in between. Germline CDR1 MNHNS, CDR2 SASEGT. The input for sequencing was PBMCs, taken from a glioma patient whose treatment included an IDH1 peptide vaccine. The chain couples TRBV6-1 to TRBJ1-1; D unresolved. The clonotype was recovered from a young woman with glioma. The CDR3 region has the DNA TGTGCCAGCAGTGAAAGGTGGGGAGGGACTGAAGCTTTCTTT. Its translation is CASSERWGGTEAFF.